This T cell receptor beta chain was captured in a study of cytomegalovirus exposure and HLA in healthy donors. Overall study context: Sequencing of roughly 180 million T cells in an earlier analysis found 100 million or so unique TCR beta sequences. Study findings and constraints: Across donors, presence/absence analyses took sequencing depth to be roughly uniform. Previously analyzed data showed that most TCR beta V segments were productive at a frequency of about 87% or about 30%. Later analysis suggested links between common viral pathogens and several top significant clusters.

This clone was seen a single time. The antigen remains unidentified. 13 Jbeta primers and 60 Vbeta primers were used for the PCR. Generated by immunoSEQ multiplex PCR, the TCRdb table keeps only in-frame clones and is missing some. The sample carries 150,000 to 200,000 clones, nearly 80% recorded once. V lost 4 bases, J lost 5 bases, and 15 bases lay in between. The length of the CDR3 is 14 residues. CDR1 and CDR2 (germline): MDHEN, SYDVKM. Sequencing was done on a sample of PBMCs. V usage is TRBV28 and J usage is TRBJ2-7, with TRBD1 as a possible D gene (6 bases). The TCR sequence derives from a man aged 45 to 65 in good health and CMV-seropositive. Here the CDR3 DNA reads TGTGCCAGCAGTTCCATCCCAGGGGTCCACGAGCAGTACTTC. Its protein product is CASSSIPGVHEQYF.